Below, 27 T cell receptor beta chains from the same sample are listed, as sequenced in a study of regulatory T cells in long-lasting Graves disease. The time point: persistent/refractory GD, antithyroid drugs over 5 years with positive TRAb. Researchers made the TCR library from RNA that was extracted from PBMCs. CDR3 regions were amplified by Arm-PCR using iRepertoire HTBI primers to build TCR beta libraries. TCRdb recomputed calls from the multiplex PCR reads with MiXCR, one row per CDR3 protein. Among a few hundred thousand distinct CDR3 sequences listed, about 20% were seen once. Sample: peripheral blood mononuclear cells (PBMCs), taken when the disease was refractory, from a patient treated with antithyroid drugs. The receptors originated from a female donor with Graves disease.

This sequence joins TRBV6-1 and TRBJ1-1, with TRBD1 identical over 9 bases. Per the germline V gene, CDR1 is MNHNS and CDR2 is SASEGT. The V segment lost 5 bases and the J segment 6 bases; nucleotides outside the gene matches: 7. The CDR3 spans 14 residues. The CDR3 DNA sequence: TGTGCCAGCAGTCCGACAGGGGGTAGGCCTGAAGCTTTCTTT. It encodes CASSPTGGRPEAFF.

This clonotype came up a few times. The rearrangement uses TRBV27 and TRBJ2-2; the match to TRBD2 covers 13 bases. The V gene end was trimmed by 3 bases and the J gene end by 6 bases; junction bases not matched to a gene: 4. Germline V CDR1 and CDR2: MNHEY, SMNVEV (reference sequence). The CDR3 runs to 16 residues. CDR3 DNA: TGTGCCAGCAGTTTTACTAGCGGGAGGGCCGCCGGGGAGCTGTTTTTT. As protein: CASSFTSGRAAGELFF.

This clonotype was counted only a few times. V is TRBV15 and J is TRBJ2-2; D gene ambiguous. CDR1 and CDR2 from the germline V gene are LNHNV and YYDKDF (reference sequence). This CDR3 spans 13 amino acids. Trimming left V 0 bases short and J 7 bases short, with 6 bases between. The CDR3 loop reads CATSRDAVGELFF. CDR3 nucleotide sequence: TGTGCCACCAGCAGAGACGCGGTCGGGGAGCTGTTTTTT.

This clonotype occurred many times. This chain uses TRBV29-1 with TRBJ1-1, with 10 bases lining up with TRBD1. This CDR3 is 13 amino acids long. Losses at the gene ends were 4 bases for V and 5 bases for J; bases not matched to a gene: 4. Per the germline V gene, CDR1 is SQVTM and CDR2 is ANQGSEA. The CDR3 nucleotides are TGCAGCGTTGGGGGACAGGGGATGACTGAAGCTTTCTTT. Translation: CSVGGQGMTEAFF.

This clonotype occurred many times. V gene TRBV18 combines with J gene TRBJ1-2; 12 bases line up with TRBD1. Germline V lookup: CDR1 KGHSH, CDR2 LQKENI. Trimming removed 1 base from V and 4 bases from J; junction bases left unmatched: 4. The CDR3 spans 16 residues. CDR3 coding DNA: TGTGCCAGCTCACCACGGGACAGGGGGCGTTTCTATGGCTACACCTTC. Translated, it gives CASSPRDRGRFYGYTF.

The V call is TRBV25-1, the J call TRBJ1-4; 7 bases are shared with TRBD1. From germline, CDR1 is MGHDK and CDR2 SYGVNS. The CDR3 contains 17 residues. V lost 8 bases and J lost 0; bases outside the gene matches: 12. CDR3: CASASGRGRATNEKLFF. CDR3 coding DNA: TGTGCCAGCGCCTCGGGGAGGGGGCGGGCAACTAATGAAAAACTGTTTTTT.

The CDR3 nucleotides read TGTGCCAGCTCGCTTAGGGGGCGGCTCACCGGGGAGCTGTTTTTT. Its translation: CASSLRGRLTGELFF. V and J are TRBV28 and TRBJ2-2; 7 positions match TRBD1. The junction had 10 bases not matched to a gene; V was cut back by 8 bases and J by 4 bases. The germline gives CDR1 MDHEN, CDR2 SYDVKM. The CDR3 is 15 amino acids. Combining the CDR3 with reference TRBV28 and TRBJ2-2 gives the whole variable domain DVKVTQSSRYLVKRTGEKVFLECVQDMDHENMFWYRQDPGLGLRLIYFSYDVKMKEKGDIPEGYSVSREKKERFSLILESASTNQTSMYLCASSLRGRLTGELFFGEGSRLTVL.

This clonotype was seen ten or more times. The CDR3 protein is CASSPGRVSQPQHF. CDR3 sequence (DNA): TGTGCCAGCAGTCCCGGCAGGGTTAGTCAGCCCCAGCATTTT. The genes are TRBV2 and TRBJ1-5; perhaps TRBD1 as D (5 bases). CDR1 and CDR2 (germline): SNHLY, FYNNEI. The germline V and J ends were trimmed by 5 bases and 6 bases, with 14 bases remaining between them. The length of the CDR3 is 14 residues.

The table lists this clonotype with many counts. The V gene is TRBV7-8, the J gene TRBJ2-7; perhaps TRBD1 as D (5 bases). V was trimmed by 2 bases and J by 5 bases, leaving 16 bases between them. The germline V gene encodes CDR1 SGHVS and CDR2 FQNEAQ. CDR3 length equals 15 residues. The CDR3 spells CASSLNWQGADEQYF. The DNA for the CDR3 is TGTGCCAGCAGCTTAAATTGGCAGGGCGCTGACGAGCAGTACTTC. The full variable domain, rest sourced from reference TRBV7-8 and TRBJ2-7, is GAGVSQSPRYKVAKRGQDVALRCDPISGHVSLFWYQQALGQGPEFLTYFQNEAQLDKSGLPSDRFFAERPEGSVSTLKIQRTQQEDSAVYLCASSLNWQGADEQYFGPGTRLTVT.

In this sample, this clonotype turned up a few times. V usage is TRBV13 and J usage is TRBJ1-1; D is uncertain. Germline lookup yields CDR1 PRHDT and CDR2 FYEKMQ (reference sequence). The V and J ends lost 5 bases and 5 bases respectively, with 15 bases between them. The length of the CDR3 is 14 residues. CDR3 sequence: CASSVSPGRTEAFF. In DNA form, the CDR3 reads TGTGCCAGCAGCGTTAGCCCGGGCAGGACTGAAGCTTTCTTT.

This clonotype was recorded a few times. This rearrangement joins TRBV25-1 to TRBJ2-7, with a tentative D call TRBD2 (5 bases). The CDR3 consists of 10 residues. The V gene lost 10 bases and the J gene lost 7 bases, with 11 bases spanning the gap. Germline V gene sequence: CDR1 MGHDK, CDR2 SYGVNS. CDR3 nucleotides: TGTGCCACCTCGAGCGGAGAGCAGTACTTC. This encodes CATSSGEQYF.

Comments on this clonotype: At one of its ends the junction is not consistent with the germline gene, which may arise from a read error. V gene TRBV20-1 combines with J gene TRBJ1-5; perhaps TRBD1 as D (6 bases). The CDR3 length is 14 residues. The V gene's germline CDR1 is DFQATT and CDR2 SNEGSKA (reference sequence). The CDR3 loop is CSARADSSHQPQHF. The DNA of the CDR3 is TGCAGTGCTAGAGCGGACAGTAGCCATCAGCCCCAGCATTTT.

This clonotype has just one count. V usage is TRBV4-1 and J usage is TRBJ1-2, with TRBD1 as a possible D gene (6 bases). Trimming left V 4 bases short and J 3 bases short, with 9 bases between. This CDR3 has 13 residues. CDR1 MGHRA and CDR2 YSYEKL come from the germline V gene. CDR3 sequence (DNA): TGCGCCAGCAGCCCGGGACAAGACTATGGCTACACCTTC. Protein sequence: CASSPGQDYGYTF.

This clonotype was seen more than once but under ten times. The chain joins TRBV6-1 to TRBJ2-5; 8 nucleotides agree with TRBD2. The germline gives CDR1 MNHNS, CDR2 SASEGT. The CDR3 covers 20 residues. V was clipped by 10 bases and J by 5 bases; unmatched bases: 30. CDR3 amino acids: CAIRRLGPSAGGTLSETQYF. In nucleotides, the CDR3 is TGTGCCATCCGGAGATTGGGCCCAAGCGCGGGAGGAACGTTGTCCGAGACCCAGTACTTC.

This clonotype has at least ten counts. The chain links TRBV6-1 to TRBJ2-5, with a tentative D call TRBD1 (6 bases). The germline V and J ends were trimmed by 4 bases and 5 bases, with 20 bases remaining between them. There are 16 residues in the CDR3. Germline assignment: CDR1 MNHNS and CDR2 SASEGT. CDR3 DNA: TGTGCCAGCAGTGCGGGGCCAAGAGGGGGTTGGGAGACCCAGTACTTC. This translates into CASSAGPRGGWETQYF.

The gene calls are TRBV19 and TRBJ1-2; D gene uncertain. V gave up 6 bases and J gave up 5 bases, with 13 bases separating them. Per germline, CDR1 LNHDA and CDR2 SQIVND (reference sequence). There are 13 residues in the CDR3. The CDR3 DNA reads as TGTGCCAGTAGCCCTTCCGGCCAGTATGGCTACACCTTC. It codes for CASSPSGQYGYTF.

A note on this clonotype: Mismatch with germline at one junction end may stem from a read error. J is TRBJ1-1 and V is TRBV19; 9 bases fit TRBD1. Germline V gives CDR1 LNHDA, CDR2 SQIVND (reference sequence). The CDR3 contains 16 residues. This chain's CDR3 is CASSILEGGTGNSIIF. Here the CDR3 DNA reads TGTGCCAGTAGTATATTGGAAGGGGGGACAGGGAACTCCATTATCTTT.

This clonotype was counted ten times or more. V and J are TRBV20-1 and TRBJ2-7, with a weak D call TRBD1 (6 bases). The CDR3 totals 14 residues. Germline CDR1 is DFQATT and CDR2 is SNEGSKA (reference sequence). Trimming took 1 base from V and 4 from J, leaving 14 bases between them. CDR3 nucleotides: TGCAGTGCTAGAGTCGGCCAGGGGCCTTACGAGCAGTACTTC. The encoded protein is CSARVGQGPYEQYF.

This clonotype was counted a single time. This chain connects TRBV4-3 to TRBJ2-5, with D perhaps TRBD1 (6 bases). V dropped 1 base and J dropped 3 bases, with 12 bases sitting between them. Germline V CDR1 and CDR2: LGHNA, YSLEER. CDR3 length equals 15 residues. The CDR3 bases are TGCGCCAGCAGCCAAGGGGCAGGGGTAGAAGAGACCCAGTACTTC. Its translation: CASSQGAGVEETQYF.

This chain joins TRBV28 and TRBJ1-2; 11 bases map to TRBD1. The V and J ends lost 3 bases and 4 bases, in that order; junction bases with no gene match: 7. Germline V lookup: CDR1 MDHEN, CDR2 SYDVKM. The CDR3 totals 16 residues. The CDR3 region has the DNA TGTGCCAGCAGTTTGGGGACAGGGGGGACTACCTATGGCTACACCTTC. The encoded protein is CASSLGTGGTTYGYTF.

This clonotype occurred a few times. This CDR3 reads CASSPILQGSGNSPLHF. The CDR3, as DNA: TGTGCCAGCAGCCCCATCCTACAGGGCTCCGGGAATTCACCCCTCCACTTT. The rearrangement joins TRBV12-3 or TRBV12-4 to TRBJ1-6; tentatively, D is TRBD1 (6 bases). This CDR3 region has 17 residues. Trimming took 6 bases from V and 7 from J, leaving 22 bases between them.

The chain employs TRBV7-6 and TRBJ2-7; 14 positions match TRBD2. The CDR3 has 15 amino acids. Germline CDR1 reads SGHVS; CDR2 reads FNYEAQ. Trimming cost V 5 bases and J 6 bases; bases outside gene matches: 6. CDR3 sequence (DNA): TGTGCCAGCAGCACGGGACTAGCGGGAGTTTCCGAGCAGTACTTC. Translated, it gives CASSTGLAGVSEQYF.

At least ten counts were recorded for this clonotype. The chain carries TRBV20-1 and TRBJ1-5, with D unresolved. The length of the CDR3 is 15 residues. Trimming stripped 0 bases from V and 2 bases from J, with 11 bases between. Germline CDR1 and CDR2: DFQATT and SNEGSKA (reference sequence). The CDR3, as DNA: TGCAGTGCTAGAGATTTGCGGGCAGGCAATCAGCCCCAGCATTTT. Its protein product is CSARDLRAGNQPQHF.

This chain joins TRBV29-1 and TRBJ1-4; D call uncertain. V dropped 0 bases and J dropped 11 bases, with 7 bases sitting between them. CDR1 and CDR2 from the germline V gene are SQVTM and ANQGSEA. The CDR3 has 11 residues. The CDR3 spells CSVEDLGKLFF. The CDR3 DNA reads TGCAGCGTTGAAGATTTAGGGAAACTGTTTTTT.

The chain carries TRBV30 and TRBJ1-4; TRBD1 is a possible D gene (5 bases). The CDR3 is 14 residues long. Germline CDR1 and CDR2: GTSNPN and SVGIG (reference sequence). Trimming cost V 0 bases and J 7 bases, with 12 bases left between them. CDR3 residues: CAWSVAGSAEKLFF. CDR3 nucleotides: TGTGCCTGGAGTGTTGCAGGGTCGGCTGAAAAACTGTTTTTT.

This clonotype was counted a few times. The V call is TRBV6-1, the J call TRBJ2-7; 7 nucleotides match TRBD2. The CDR3 runs 15 residues. Germline V gene sequence: CDR1 MNHNS, CDR2 SASEGT. V gave up 6 bases and J gave up 6 bases; unmatched junction bases: 14. The CDR3 DNA sequence: TGTGCCAGCAGAGCCAGCGGTCGCGGGAGAGGCGAGCAGTACTTC. Translation: CASRASGRGRGEQYF.

The rearrangement uses TRBV30 and TRBJ2-1; TRBD1 aligns across 11 bases. This CDR3 comprises 14 residues. Germline CDR1 GTSNPN, CDR2 SVGIG (reference sequence). With 5 bases clipped from V and 6 bases from J, the junction kept 6 bases outside the gene matches. The CDR3 sequence is CAWGRGQGGNEQFF. The CDR3 DNA follows: TGTGCCTGGGGCCGGGGACAGGGGGGCAATGAGCAGTTCTTC.